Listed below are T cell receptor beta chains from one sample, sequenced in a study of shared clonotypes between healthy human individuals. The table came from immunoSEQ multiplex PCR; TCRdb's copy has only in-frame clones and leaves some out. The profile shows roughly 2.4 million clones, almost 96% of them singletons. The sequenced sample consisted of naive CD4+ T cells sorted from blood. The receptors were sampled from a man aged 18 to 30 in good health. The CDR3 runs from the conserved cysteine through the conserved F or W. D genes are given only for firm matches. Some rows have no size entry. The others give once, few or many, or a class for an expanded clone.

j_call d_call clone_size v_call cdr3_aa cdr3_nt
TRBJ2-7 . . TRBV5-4 CASSLGQINHYEQYF TGTGCCAGCAGCTTGGGGCAGATTAACCACTACGAGCAGTACTTC
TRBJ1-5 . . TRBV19 CASSTTPNSNQPQHF TGTGCCAGTAGTACCACACCGAATAGCAATCAGCCCCAGCATTTT
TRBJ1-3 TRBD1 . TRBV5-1 CASSLGDRGTGNTIYF TGCGCCAGCAGCTTGGGGGACAGGGGAACTGGAAACACCATATATTTT
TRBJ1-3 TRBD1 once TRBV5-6 CASSPTGIAGNTIYF TGTGCCAGCAGCCCGACAGGGATTGCAGGAAACACCATATATTTT
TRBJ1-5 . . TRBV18 CASSPIRLNVGGSQPQHF TGTGCCAGCTCACCAATTCGTCTCAACGTGGGGGGCTCTCAGCCCCAGCATTTT
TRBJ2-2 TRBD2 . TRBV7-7 CASSTGTSGGPRTGELFF TGTGCTAGCAGCACCGGGACTAGCGGGGGGCCGAGGACCGGGGAGCTGTTTTTT
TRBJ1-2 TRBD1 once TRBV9 CASSVEGTGGRYTF TGTGCCAGCAGCGTAGAGGGGACAGGGGGCCGCTACACCTTC
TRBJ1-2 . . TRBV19 CASSRVDGYTF TGTGCCAGTAGCCGGGTGGACGGCTACACCTTC
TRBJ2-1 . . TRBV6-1 CASSEAPFSRPHNEQFF TGTGCCAGCAGTGAAGCGCCCTTCTCAAGACCTCACAATGAGCAGTTCTTC
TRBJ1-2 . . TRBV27 CASSRQGQGYGYTF TGTGCCAGCAGTCGCCAGGGGCAGGGCTATGGCTACACCTTC
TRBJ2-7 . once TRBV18 CASSPLQGSYEQYF TGTGCCAGCTCACCACTCCAGGGTTCCTACGAGCAGTACTTC
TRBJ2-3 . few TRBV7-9 CASSLGPSGTDTQYF TGTGCCAGCAGCTTAGGGCCTAGCGGCACAGATACGCAGTATTTT
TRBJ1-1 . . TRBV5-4 CASSRRQDTEAFF TGTGCCAGCAGCCGAAGACAAGACACTGAAGCTTTCTTT
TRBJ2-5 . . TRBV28 CASKRSGGETQYF TGTGCCAGCAAGAGAAGCGGTGGCGAGACCCAGTACTTC
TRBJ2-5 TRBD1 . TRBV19 CASSINRGETQYF TGTGCCAGTAGTATAAACAGGGGTGAGACCCAGTACTTC
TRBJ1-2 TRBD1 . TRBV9 CASSTRTGTTNYGYTF TGTGCCAGCAGCACCCGGACAGGGACTACTAACTATGGCTACACCTTC
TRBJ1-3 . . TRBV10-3 CAISDRGGSGNTIYF TGTGCCATCAGTGATCGGGGAGGATCTGGAAACACCATATATTTT
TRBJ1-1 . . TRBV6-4 CASSSQMNTEAFF TGTGCCAGCAGTTCTCAAATGAACACTGAAGCTTTCTTT
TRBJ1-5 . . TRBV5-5 CASSQVGAPDRPQHF TGTGCCAGCAGCCAGGTAGGGGCCCCGGACAGGCCCCAGCATTTT
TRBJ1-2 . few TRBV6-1 CASMEAGGYTF TGTGCCAGCATGGAGGCGGGAGGCTACACCTTC
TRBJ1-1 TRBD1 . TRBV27 CASSSWTGKTEAFF TGTGCCAGCAGTTCTTGGACAGGAAAGACTGAAGCTTTCTTT
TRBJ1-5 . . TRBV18 CASSGTGGGSNQPQHF TGTGCCAGCTCAGGAACCGGCGGAGGCAGCAATCAGCCCCAGCATTTT
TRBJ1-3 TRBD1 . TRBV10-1 CASKWAGQGCSRNTIYF TGCGCCAGCAAATGGGCAGGACAGGGATGTTCTCGAAACACCATATATTTT
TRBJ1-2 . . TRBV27 CASSFRGLYGYTF TGTGCCAGCAGTTTCCGGGGCCTCTATGGCTACACCTTC
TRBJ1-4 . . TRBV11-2 CASSKDQPGTNEKLFF TGTGCCAGCAGCAAAGACCAACCGGGAACTAATGAAAAACTGTTTTTT
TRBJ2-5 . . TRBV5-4 CASSSRGAQYF TGTGCCAGCAGTTCGAGGGGGGCCCAGTACTTC
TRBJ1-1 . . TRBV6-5 CASSRAGNTEAFF TGTGCCAGCAGCCGCGCAGGGAACACTGAAGCTTTCTTT
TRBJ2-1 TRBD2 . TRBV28 CASSSLAGGREQFF TGTGCCAGCAGTTCTCTAGCGGGGGGGCGAGAGCAGTTCTTC
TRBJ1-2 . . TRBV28 CASSLVQYPHTF TGTGCCAGCAGTTTAGTCCAGTACCCCCACACCTTC
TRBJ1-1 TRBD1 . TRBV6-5 CASSRGQGTEAFF TGTGCCAGCAGCCGAGGACAGGGTACTGAAGCTTTCTTT
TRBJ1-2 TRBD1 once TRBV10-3 CATEGTGGNYGYTF TGTGCCACCGAAGGGACAGGGGGGAACTATGGCTACACCTTC
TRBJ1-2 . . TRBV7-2 CASSLADRYGYTF TGTGCCAGCAGCTTAGCGGACAGATATGGCTACACCTTC
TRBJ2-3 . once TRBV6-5 CASSTDFVTDTQYF TGTGCCAGCAGCACTGACTTTGTCACAGATACGCAGTATTTT
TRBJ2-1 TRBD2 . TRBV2 CASRPRAGGPHNEQFF TGTGCCAGCAGGCCCCGGGCGGGGGGGCCCCACAATGAGCAGTTCTTC
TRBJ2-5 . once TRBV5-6 CASSFGGRGGETQYF TGTGCCAGCAGTTTCGGGGGCAGGGGCGGGGAGACCCAGTACTTC
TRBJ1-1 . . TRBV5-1 CASSSPGKTEAFF TGCGCCAGCAGCTCTCCAGGAAAGACTGAAGCTTTCTTT
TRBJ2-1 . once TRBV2 CASSDDWSSYNEQFF TGTGCCAGCAGTGACGACTGGAGCTCCTACAATGAGCAGTTCTTC
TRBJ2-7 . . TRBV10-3 CATSTGRLHEQYF TGTGCCACCTCAACTGGACGGCTCCACGAGCAGTACTTC
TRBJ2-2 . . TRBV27 CASSLSFSLGTGELFF TGTGCCAGCAGTTTAAGTTTTAGCCTGGGCACCGGGGAGCTGTTTTTT
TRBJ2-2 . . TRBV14 CASSQLGGLGTGELFF TGTGCCAGCAGCCAACTAGGGGGATTGGGTACCGGGGAGCTGTTTTTT